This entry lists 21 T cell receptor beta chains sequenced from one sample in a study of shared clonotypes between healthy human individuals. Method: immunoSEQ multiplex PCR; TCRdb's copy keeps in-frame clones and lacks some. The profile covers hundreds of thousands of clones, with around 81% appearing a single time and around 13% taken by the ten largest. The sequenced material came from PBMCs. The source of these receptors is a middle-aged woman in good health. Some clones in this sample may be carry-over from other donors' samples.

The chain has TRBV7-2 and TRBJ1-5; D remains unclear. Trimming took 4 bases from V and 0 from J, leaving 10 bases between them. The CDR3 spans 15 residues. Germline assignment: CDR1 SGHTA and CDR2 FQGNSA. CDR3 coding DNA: TGTGCCAGCAGCTCTCAGAGTAATAGCAATCAGCCCCAGCATTTT. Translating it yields CASSSQSNSNQPQHF.

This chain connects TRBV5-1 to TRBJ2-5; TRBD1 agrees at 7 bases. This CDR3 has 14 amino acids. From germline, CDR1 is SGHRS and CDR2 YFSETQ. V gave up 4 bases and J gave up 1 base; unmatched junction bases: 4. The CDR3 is CASSQGDSQETQYF. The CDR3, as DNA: TGCGCCAGCAGCCAGGGGGACAGCCAAGAGACCCAGTACTTC.

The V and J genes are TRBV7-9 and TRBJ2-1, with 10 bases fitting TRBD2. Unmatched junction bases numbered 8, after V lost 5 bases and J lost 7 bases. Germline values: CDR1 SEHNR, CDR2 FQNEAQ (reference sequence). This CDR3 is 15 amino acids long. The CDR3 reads CASSQVAGGINEQFF. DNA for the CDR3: TGTGCCAGCAGCCAAGTAGCGGGAGGTATAAATGAGCAGTTCTTC.

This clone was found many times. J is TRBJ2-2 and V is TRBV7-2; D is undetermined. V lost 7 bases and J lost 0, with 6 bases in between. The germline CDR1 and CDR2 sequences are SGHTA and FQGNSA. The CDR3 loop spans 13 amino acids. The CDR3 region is CASKGSNTGELFF. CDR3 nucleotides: TGTGCCAGCAAAGGGTCGAACACCGGGGAGCTGTTTTTT.

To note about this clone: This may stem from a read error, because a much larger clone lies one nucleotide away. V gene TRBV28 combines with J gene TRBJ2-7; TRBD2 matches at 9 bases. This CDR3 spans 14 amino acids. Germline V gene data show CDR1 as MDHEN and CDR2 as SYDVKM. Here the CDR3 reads CASSPTAGGYEQHF. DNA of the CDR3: TGTGCCAGCAGCCCCACAGCGGGGGGCTACGAGCAGCACTTC.

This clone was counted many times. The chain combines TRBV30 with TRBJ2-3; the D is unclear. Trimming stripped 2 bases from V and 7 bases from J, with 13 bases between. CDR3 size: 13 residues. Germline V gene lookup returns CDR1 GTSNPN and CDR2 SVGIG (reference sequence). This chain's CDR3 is CAWSQRLENTQYF. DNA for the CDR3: TGTGCCTGGAGTCAGAGGCTGGAAAATACGCAGTATTTT.

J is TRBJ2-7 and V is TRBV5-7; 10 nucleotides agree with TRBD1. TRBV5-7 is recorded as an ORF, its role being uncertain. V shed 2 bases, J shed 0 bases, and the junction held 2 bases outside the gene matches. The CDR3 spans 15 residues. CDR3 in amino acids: CASSFWDRGSYEQYF. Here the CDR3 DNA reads TGTGCCAGCAGCTTTTGGGACAGGGGCTCCTACGAGCAGTACTTC.

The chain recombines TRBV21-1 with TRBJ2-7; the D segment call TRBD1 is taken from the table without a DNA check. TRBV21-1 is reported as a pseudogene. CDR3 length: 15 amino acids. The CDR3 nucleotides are TGTGCCAGCAGCAAAAACGGGACAGTATCCTACGAGCAGTACTTC. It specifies CASSKNGTVSYEQYF.

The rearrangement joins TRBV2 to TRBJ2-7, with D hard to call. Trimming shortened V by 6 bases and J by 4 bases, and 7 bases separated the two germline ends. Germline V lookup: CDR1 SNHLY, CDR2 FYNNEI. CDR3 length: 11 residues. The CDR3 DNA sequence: TGTGCCAGCAGCGAGGTATACGAGCAGTACTTC. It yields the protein CASSEVYEQYF.

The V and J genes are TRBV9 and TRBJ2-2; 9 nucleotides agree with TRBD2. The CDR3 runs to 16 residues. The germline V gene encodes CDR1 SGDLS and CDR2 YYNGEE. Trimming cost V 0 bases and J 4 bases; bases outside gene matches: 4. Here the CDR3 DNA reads TGTGCCAGCAGCGTAGTAGCGGGAGAGGTCACCGGGGAGCTGTTTTTT. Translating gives CASSVVAGEVTGELFF.

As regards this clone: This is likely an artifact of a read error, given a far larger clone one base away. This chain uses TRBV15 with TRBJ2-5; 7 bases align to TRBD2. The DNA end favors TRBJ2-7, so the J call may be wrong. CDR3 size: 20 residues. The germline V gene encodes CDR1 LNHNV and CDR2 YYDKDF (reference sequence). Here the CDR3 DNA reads TGTGCCACCAGCAGAGACAGGGATTGGAGAGCGGGACCACATCGGTACGAGCAGTACTTC. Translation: CATSRDRDWRAGPHRYEQYF.

CDR3 region: CASSPRDKTTDTQYF. The CDR3, as DNA: TGTGCCAGCAGTCCCCGGGACAAGACCACAGATACGCAGTATTTT. The chain is built from TRBV5-4 and TRBJ2-3, with D perhaps matching TRBD1 (6 bases). This CDR3 comprises 15 residues. The germline CDR1 and CDR2 sequences are SGHNT and YYREEE (reference sequence). The ends were cut back, 5 bases at V and 2 bases at J, with 15 bases in the middle.

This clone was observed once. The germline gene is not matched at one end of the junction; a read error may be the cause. CDR3 loop: CASSLLAGGSGELFF. The CDR3 nucleotides read TGTGCTAGCAGCTTACTAGCGGGAGGGTCCGGGGAGCTGTTTTTT. The rearrangement joins TRBV7-7 to TRBJ2-2; 13 nucleotides align to TRBD2. In germline, CDR1 is SSHAT, CDR2 FNYEAQ (reference sequence). CDR3 size: 15 residues.

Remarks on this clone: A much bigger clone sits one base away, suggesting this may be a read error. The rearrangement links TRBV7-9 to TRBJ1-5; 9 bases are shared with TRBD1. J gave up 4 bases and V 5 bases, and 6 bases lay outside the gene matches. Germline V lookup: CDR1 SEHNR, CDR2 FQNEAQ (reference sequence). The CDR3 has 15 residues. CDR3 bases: TGTGCCAGCAGCCGGGACGGACAGGGGAATCAGCCCCAGCATTTT. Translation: CASSRDGQGNQPQHF. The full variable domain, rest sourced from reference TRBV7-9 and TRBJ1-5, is DTGVSQNPRHKITKRGQNVTFRCDPISEHNRLYWYRQTLGQGPEFLTYFQNEAQLEKSRLLSDRFSAERPKGSFSTLEIQRTEQGDSAMYLCASSRDGQGNQPQHFGDGTRLSIL.

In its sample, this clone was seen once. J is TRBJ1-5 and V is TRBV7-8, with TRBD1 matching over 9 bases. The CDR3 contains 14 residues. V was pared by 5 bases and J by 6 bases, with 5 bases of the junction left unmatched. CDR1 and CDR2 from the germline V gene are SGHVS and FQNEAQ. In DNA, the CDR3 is TGTGCCAGCAGCGCACAGGGGGCGATTCAGCCCCAGCATTTT. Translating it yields CASSAQGAIQPQHF.

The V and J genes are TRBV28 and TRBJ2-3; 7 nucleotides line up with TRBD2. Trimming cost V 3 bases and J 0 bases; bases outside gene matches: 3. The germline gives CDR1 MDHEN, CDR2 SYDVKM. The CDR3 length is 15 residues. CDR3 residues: CASSFGGGSTDTQYF. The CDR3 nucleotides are TGTGCCAGCAGTTTTGGGGGGGGAAGCACAGATACGCAGTATTTT.

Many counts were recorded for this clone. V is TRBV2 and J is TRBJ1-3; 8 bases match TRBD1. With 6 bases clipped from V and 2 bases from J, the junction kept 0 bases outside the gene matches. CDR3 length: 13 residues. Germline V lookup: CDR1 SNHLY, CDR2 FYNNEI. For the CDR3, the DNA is TGTGCCAGCAGGGGACAGGCTGGAAACACCATATATTTT. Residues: CASRGQAGNTIYF.

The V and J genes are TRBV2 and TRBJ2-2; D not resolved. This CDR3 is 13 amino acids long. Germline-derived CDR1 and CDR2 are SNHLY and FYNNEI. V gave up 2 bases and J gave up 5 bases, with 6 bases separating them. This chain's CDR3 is CASSEWETGELFF. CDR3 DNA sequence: TGTGCCAGCAGTGAATGGGAAACCGGGGAGCTGTTTTTT.

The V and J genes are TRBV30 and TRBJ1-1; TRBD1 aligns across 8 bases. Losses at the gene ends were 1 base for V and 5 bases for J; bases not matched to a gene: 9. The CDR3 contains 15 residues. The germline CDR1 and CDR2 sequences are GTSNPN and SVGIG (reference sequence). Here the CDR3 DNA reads TGTGCCTGGAGTGAGTGGCAGGGGGCTGATACTGAAGCTTTCTTT. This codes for CAWSEWQGADTEAFF.

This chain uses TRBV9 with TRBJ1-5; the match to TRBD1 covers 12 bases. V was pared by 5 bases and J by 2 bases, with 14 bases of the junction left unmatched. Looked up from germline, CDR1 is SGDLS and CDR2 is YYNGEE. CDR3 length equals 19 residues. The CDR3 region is CASRGPGQGAVAGNQPQHF. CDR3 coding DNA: TGTGCCAGCAGAGGCCCGGGACAGGGGGCGGTCGCTGGCAATCAGCCCCAGCATTTT.

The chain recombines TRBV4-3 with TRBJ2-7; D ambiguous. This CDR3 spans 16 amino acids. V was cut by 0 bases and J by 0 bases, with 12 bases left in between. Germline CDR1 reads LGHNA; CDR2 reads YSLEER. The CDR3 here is CASSQEADASSYEQYF. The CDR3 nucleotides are TGCGCCAGCAGCCAAGAGGCGGACGCAAGCTCCTACGAGCAGTACTTC.